This TCR beta chain was captured in a study of CD8+ T cells in alopecia areata. Treatment denoted: oral pan-JAK inhibitor, 5-10 mg twice daily. cDNA prepared by RNA extraction and subsequent reverse transcription served as the template for sequencing. The assay was immunoSEQ multiplex PCR, and TCRdb's table has in-frame clones only and misses some. The sample shows 200,000 to 250,000 clones, over 60% of them seen only once. V lost 4 bases, J lost 2 bases, and 9 bases lay in between. This CDR3 spans 14 amino acids. CDR1 and CDR2 from the germline V gene are SGHTA and FQGNSA. This rearrangement joins TRBV7-2 to TRBJ1-5; no clear D gene. The source is a human donor with alopecia areata. Specimen: CD4+ T cells sorted from blood, collected at week 4, from a patient treated with tofacitinib. CDR3 DNA sequence: TGTGCCAGCAGCTCCCACCAGGGCAATCAGCCCCAGCATTTT. Protein product: CASSSHQGNQPQHF. Full variable domain (outside the CDR3, taken from reference TRBV7-2 and TRBJ1-5): GAGVSQSPSNKVTEKGKDVELRCDPISGHTALYWYRQSLGQGLEFLIYFQGNSAPDKSGLPSDRFSAERTGGSVSTLTIQRTQQEDSAVYLCASSSHQGNQPQHFGDGTRLSIL.